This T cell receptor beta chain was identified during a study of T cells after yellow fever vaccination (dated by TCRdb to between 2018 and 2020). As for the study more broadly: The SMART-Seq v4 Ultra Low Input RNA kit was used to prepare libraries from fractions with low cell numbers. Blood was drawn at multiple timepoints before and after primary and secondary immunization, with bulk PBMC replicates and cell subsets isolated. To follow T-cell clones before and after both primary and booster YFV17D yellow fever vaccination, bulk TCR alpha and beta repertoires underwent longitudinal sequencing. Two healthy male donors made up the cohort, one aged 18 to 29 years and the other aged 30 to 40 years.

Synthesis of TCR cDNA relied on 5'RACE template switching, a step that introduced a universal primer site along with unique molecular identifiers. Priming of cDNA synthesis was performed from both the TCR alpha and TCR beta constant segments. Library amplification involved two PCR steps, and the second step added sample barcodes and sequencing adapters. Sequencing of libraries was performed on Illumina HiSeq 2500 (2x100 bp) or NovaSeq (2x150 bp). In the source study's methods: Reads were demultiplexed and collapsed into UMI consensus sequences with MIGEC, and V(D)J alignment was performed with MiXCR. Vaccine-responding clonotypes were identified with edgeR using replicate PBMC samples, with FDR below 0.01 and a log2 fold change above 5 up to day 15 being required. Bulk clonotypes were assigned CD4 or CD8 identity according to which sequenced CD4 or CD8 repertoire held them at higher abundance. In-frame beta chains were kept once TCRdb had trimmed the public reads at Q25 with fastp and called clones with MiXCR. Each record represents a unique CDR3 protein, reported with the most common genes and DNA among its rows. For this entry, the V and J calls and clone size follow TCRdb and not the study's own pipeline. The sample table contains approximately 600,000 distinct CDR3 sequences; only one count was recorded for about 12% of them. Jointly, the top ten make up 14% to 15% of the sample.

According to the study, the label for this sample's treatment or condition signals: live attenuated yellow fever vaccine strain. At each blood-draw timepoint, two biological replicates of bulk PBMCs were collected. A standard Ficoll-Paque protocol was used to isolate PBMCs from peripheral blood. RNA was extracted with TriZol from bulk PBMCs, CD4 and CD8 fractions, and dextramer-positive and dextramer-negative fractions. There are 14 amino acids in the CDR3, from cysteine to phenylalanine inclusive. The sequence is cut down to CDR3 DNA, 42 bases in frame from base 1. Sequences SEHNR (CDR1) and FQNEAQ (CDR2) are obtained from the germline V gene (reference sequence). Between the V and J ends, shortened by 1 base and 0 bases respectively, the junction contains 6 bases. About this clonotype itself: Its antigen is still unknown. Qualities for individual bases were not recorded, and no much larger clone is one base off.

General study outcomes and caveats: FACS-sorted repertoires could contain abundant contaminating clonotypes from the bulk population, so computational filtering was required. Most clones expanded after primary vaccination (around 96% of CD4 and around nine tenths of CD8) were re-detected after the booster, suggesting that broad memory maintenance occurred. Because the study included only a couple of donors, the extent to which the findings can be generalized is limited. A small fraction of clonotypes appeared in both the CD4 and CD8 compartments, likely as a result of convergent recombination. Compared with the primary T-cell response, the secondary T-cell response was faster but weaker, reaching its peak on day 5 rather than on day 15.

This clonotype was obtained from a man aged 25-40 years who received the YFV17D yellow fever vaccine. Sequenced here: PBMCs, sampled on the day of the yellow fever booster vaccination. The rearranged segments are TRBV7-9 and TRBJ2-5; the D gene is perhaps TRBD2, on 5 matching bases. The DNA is TGTGCCAGCAGCTTAGATAGCGACCAAGAGACCCAGTACTTC. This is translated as CASSLDSDQETQYF.